Listed below are T cell receptor beta chains from one sample, sequenced in a study of T cell changes during pregnancy in multiple sclerosis. Assay: immunoSEQ multiplex PCR; the TCRdb copy retains only in-frame clones and omits some. The top ten hold roughly 1.2% of the sample, which has some 41,000 clones, roughly nine tenths seen once. Sequences were derived from CD4+ T cells from peripheral blood mononuclear cells, sampled after pregnancy. All receptors come from a female donor with multiple sclerosis, enrolled in a pregnancy study. The CDR3 runs from the conserved cysteine through the conserved F or W. The D gene is left open where the match is weak. Size is omitted from some rows. Given values are once, few, many or a class for expanded clones.

v_call: TRBV6-4; d_call: -; clone_size: -; j_call: TRBJ2-2; cdr3_length: 15; cdr3_nt: TGTGCCAGCAGTGCACAGGGAGTGAACACCGGGGAGCTGTTTTTT; cdr3_aa: CASSAQGVNTGELFF
v_call: TRBV6-5; d_call: TRBD1; clone_size: -; j_call: TRBJ2-7; cdr3_length: 14; cdr3_nt: TGTGCCAGCAGCGAGACAGGGGGTACTTACGAGCAGTACTTC; cdr3_aa: CASSETGGTYEQYF
v_call: TRBV12-5; d_call: -; clone_size: -; j_call: TRBJ2-5; cdr3_length: 13; cdr3_nt: TGTGCTAGTACCTTAGGGGTGGGAGAGACCCAGTACTTC; cdr3_aa: CASTLGVGETQYF
v_call: TRBV19; d_call: -; clone_size: -; j_call: TRBJ2-3; cdr3_length: 16; cdr3_nt: TGTGCCAGTAGTTTCCCTGGGGGCGGGAGAGCAGATACGCAGTATTTT; cdr3_aa: CASSFPGGGRADTQYF
v_call: TRBV6-1; d_call: -; clone_size: -; j_call: TRBJ1-1; cdr3_length: 13; cdr3_nt: TGTGCCAGCAGTGCAGCAGCGAACACTGAAGCTTTCTTT; cdr3_aa: CASSAAANTEAFF
v_call: TRBV7-2; d_call: TRBD2; clone_size: -; j_call: TRBJ2-7; cdr3_length: 15; cdr3_nt: TGTGCCAGCAGCCCGGTTAGCGGGATTACGGACGAGCAGTACTTC; cdr3_aa: CASSPVSGITDEQYF
v_call: TRBV28; d_call: -; clone_size: once; j_call: TRBJ2-1; cdr3_length: 12; cdr3_nt: TGTGCCAGCAGTTTATCTATGCGTGAGCAGTTCTTC; cdr3_aa: CASSLSMREQFF
v_call: TRBV10-3; d_call: -; clone_size: -; j_call: TRBJ2-5; cdr3_length: 13; cdr3_nt: TGTGCCATCAGAGGTGGGCCACAAGAGACCCAGTACTTC; cdr3_aa: CAIRGGPQETQYF
v_call: TRBV19; d_call: TRBD1; clone_size: -; j_call: TRBJ1-3; cdr3_length: 13; cdr3_nt: TGTGCCAGTAGTTCGGACAGGCGAAACACCATATATTTT; cdr3_aa: CASSSDRRNTIYF
v_call: TRBV9; d_call: TRBD2; clone_size: -; j_call: TRBJ2-1; cdr3_length: 17; cdr3_nt: TGTGCCAGCAGCCCTCGGATTAGCGGGAGAACATACAATGAGCAGTTCTTC; cdr3_aa: CASSPRISGRTYNEQFF
v_call: TRBV28; d_call: TRBD1; clone_size: -; j_call: TRBJ2-7; cdr3_length: 17; cdr3_nt: TGTGCCAGCAGTTTTTTCCCGGGACAGACAAGCTCCTACGAGCAGTACTTC; cdr3_aa: CASSFFPGQTSSYEQYF
v_call: TRBV28; d_call: -; clone_size: -; j_call: TRBJ2-6; cdr3_length: 15; cdr3_nt: TGTGCCAGCAGTTTCCAGCGCCCTGGGGCCAACGTCCTGACTTTC; cdr3_aa: CASSFQRPGANVLTF
v_call: TRBV7-3; d_call: TRBD1; clone_size: once; j_call: TRBJ2-7; cdr3_length: 17; cdr3_nt: TGTGCCAGCAGCTTAGGCCCGGGGACAGGGATATCCTACGAGCAGTACTTC; cdr3_aa: CASSLGPGTGISYEQYF
v_call: TRBV7-2; d_call: TRBD2; clone_size: -; j_call: TRBJ2-3; cdr3_length: 15; cdr3_nt: TGTGCCAGCAGGCCACCGGGACTAGCAACAGATACGCAGTATTTT; cdr3_aa: CASRPPGLATDTQYF
v_call: TRBV27; d_call: TRBD2; clone_size: -; j_call: TRBJ2-2; cdr3_length: 18; cdr3_nt: TGTGCCAGCAAATTTGGGACTAGCGGGAGGGCGAACACCGGGGAGCTGTTTTTT; cdr3_aa: CASKFGTSGRANTGELFF
v_call: TRBV6-1; d_call: TRBD2; clone_size: -; j_call: TRBJ2-3; cdr3_length: 14; cdr3_nt: TGTGCCAGCATGTCCCTAGCGGCGACAGATACGCAGTATTTT; cdr3_aa: CASMSLAATDTQYF